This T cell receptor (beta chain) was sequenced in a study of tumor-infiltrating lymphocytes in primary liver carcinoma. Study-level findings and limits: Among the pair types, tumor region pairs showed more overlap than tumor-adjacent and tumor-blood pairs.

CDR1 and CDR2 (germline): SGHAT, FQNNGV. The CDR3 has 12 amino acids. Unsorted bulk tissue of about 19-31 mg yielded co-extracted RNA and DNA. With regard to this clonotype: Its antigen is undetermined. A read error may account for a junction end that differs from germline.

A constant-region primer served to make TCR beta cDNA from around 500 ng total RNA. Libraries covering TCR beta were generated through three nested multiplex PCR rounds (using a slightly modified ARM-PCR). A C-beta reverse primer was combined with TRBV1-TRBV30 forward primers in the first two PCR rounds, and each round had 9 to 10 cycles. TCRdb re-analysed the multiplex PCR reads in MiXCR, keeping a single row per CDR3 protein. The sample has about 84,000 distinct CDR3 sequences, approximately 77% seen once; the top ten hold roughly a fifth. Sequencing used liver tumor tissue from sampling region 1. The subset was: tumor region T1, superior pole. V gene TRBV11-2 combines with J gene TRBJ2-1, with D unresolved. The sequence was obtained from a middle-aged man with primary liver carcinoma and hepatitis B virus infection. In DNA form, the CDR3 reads TGTGCCATCAGCCCGGAGTATAATGAGCACTTCTTC. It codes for CAISPEYNEHFF.